The 18 T cell receptor beta chains in this list originate from one sample, sequenced in a study of blood T cells in healthy people across ages. With a J-beta primer mix and a sample-barcoded 5' primer, a second PCR ran about 7 to 12 cycles. TCRdb reprocessed the 5' RACE reads via MiXCR and lists one record per CDR3 protein. Of 650,000 to 700,000 distinct CDR3 sequences in the sample, 32% were seen once. Sequences were obtained from blood. These receptors were collected from a woman at least 80 years old in good health.

As concerns this clonotype: This may stem from a read error, because a much larger clone lies one nucleotide away. The chain employs TRBV20-1 and TRBJ2-1; 11 bases agree with TRBD2. Germline V lookup: CDR1 DFQATT, CDR2 SNEGSKA (reference sequence). This CDR3 contains 19 residues. The junction had 16 bases not matched to a gene; V was cut back by 0 bases and J by 6 bases. For the CDR3, the DNA is TGCAGTGCTAGAGACCTTGCTCCGGGACTAGCGGCAACGTGCAATGAGCAGTTCTTC. Its protein is CSARDLAPGLAATCNEQFF.

The chain employs TRBV19 and TRBJ2-1; 9 nucleotides match TRBD1. The CDR3 runs 15 residues. Germline V lookup: CDR1 LNHDA, CDR2 SQIVND (reference sequence). V lost 5 bases and J lost 10; bases outside the gene matches: 12. The CDR3 sequence: CASSSTGTGFNEQFF. The CDR3 region has the DNA TGTGCCAGTAGTTCTACCGGGACAGGGTTCAACGAGCAGTTCTTC.

This clonotype was counted ten times or more. J is TRBJ1-6 and V is TRBV27; a possible D gene is TRBD1 (6 bases). CDR3 length: 14 residues. Germline V gene lookup returns CDR1 MNHEY and CDR2 SMNVEV (reference sequence). The V end lost 2 bases, the J end lost 10 bases, and 12 bases lay between the germline ends. The CDR3 DNA sequence: TGTGCCAGCAGTTTAAACAGGGCGGACTCACCCCTCCACTTT. Translated: CASSLNRADSPLHF.

On this clonotype: An end of the junction does not agree with germline; a read error may underlie this. This chain links TRBV12-3 or TRBV12-4 with TRBJ2-3, with 7 bases fitting TRBD1. The CDR3 consists of 15 residues. The CDR3 coding sequence is TGTGCCAGCAGATTGACAGGGCATCGGACAGATATGCAGTATTTT. Protein sequence: CASRLTGHRTDMQYF.

This clonotype has ten or more counts. The genes are TRBV7-2 and TRBJ2-1; 7 nucleotides agree with TRBD2. Germline CDR1 is SGHTA and CDR2 is FQGNSA. Trimming at V came to 4 bases and at J to 7 bases, leaving 1 base not matched to a gene. This CDR3 comprises 12 residues. CDR3 residues: CASSWTRNEQFF. The CDR3 DNA sequence: TGTGCCAGCAGCTGGACTAGGAATGAGCAGTTCTTC. The full variable domain, its missing parts supplied by reference TRBV7-2 and TRBJ2-1, is GAGVSQSPSNKVTEKGKDVELRCDPISGHTALYWYRQSLGQGLEFLIYFQGNSAPDKSGLPSDRFSAERTGGSVSTLTIQRTQQEDSAVYLCASSWTRNEQFFGPGTRLTVL.

A word on this clonotype: This clone may be a read error of a much larger clone one base away. This chain links TRBV5-1 with TRBJ2-5; D ambiguous. The J call may be incorrect, as the DNA end agrees better with TRBJ2-7. CDR3 length: 13 amino acids. The germline V gene has CDR1 SGHRS and CDR2 YFSETQ. CDR3 region: CASSLATETEQYF. The CDR3 coding sequence is TGCGCCAGCAGCTTGGCCACCGAAACCGAGCAGTACTTC.

J is TRBJ1-1 and V is TRBV30; no firm D call. From germline, CDR1 is GTSNPN and CDR2 SVGIG (reference sequence). This CDR3 contains 14 residues. The germline V and J ends were trimmed by 0 bases and 3 bases, with 11 bases remaining between them. CDR3 sequence reads: CAWSVGPGYTEAFF. The DNA of the CDR3 is TGTGCCTGGAGTGTAGGTCCGGGGTACACTGAAGCTTTCTTT.

Note on this clonotype: This may stem from a read error, because a much larger clone lies one nucleotide away. This chain uses TRBV3-1 with TRBJ2-4; no clear D gene. The J call may be mistaken, given a closer DNA end match to TRBJ2-7. This CDR3 spans 14 amino acids. Germline CDR1 reads LGHDT; CDR2 reads YNNKEL (reference sequence). This CDR3 reads CASNQVYSTYEQYF. CDR3 DNA: TGTGCCAGCAACCAAGTTTACAGTACCTACGAGCAGTACTTC.

The chain joins TRBV7-2 to TRBJ2-3; a possible D gene is TRBD1 (5 bases). The CDR3 is 15 residues long. V shed 2 bases and J shed 6 bases, with 15 bases lying between them. Germline CDR1 is SGHTA and CDR2 is FQGNSA. The DNA of the CDR3 is TGTGCCAGCAGCTTATTCCCAGGGCGAGGTGATACGCAGTATTTT. Encoded protein: CASSLFPGRGDTQYF.

The V call is TRBV20-1, the J call TRBJ1-1, with D possibly matching TRBD1 (6 bases). This CDR3 comprises 13 residues. V was clipped by 6 bases and J by 5 bases, with 16 bases between them. CDR1 and CDR2 (germline): DFQATT, SNEGSKA (reference sequence). CDR3 loop: CSALGRGQTEAFF. CDR3 nucleotides: TGCAGTGCCTTGGGTCGGGGGCAAACTGAAGCTTTCTTT.

This clonotype was recorded many times. The chain uses TRBV24-1 and TRBJ2-4; D is ambiguous. The V and J ends lost 3 bases and 6 bases respectively, with 8 bases between them. This CDR3 is 13 amino acids long. Germline lookup yields CDR1 KGHDR and CDR2 SFDVKD. CDR3 DNA: TGTGCCACCAGTGATGCGGACGGAAACATTCAGTACTTC. Amino acid sequence: CATSDADGNIQYF.

The CDR3 spells CASSSPPSEAFF. The CDR3 coding sequence is TGTGCCAGCAGCTCCCCGCCCAGTGAAGCTTTCTTT. The rearrangement joins TRBV6-2 or TRBV6-3 to TRBJ1-1; no clear D gene. The CDR3 is made up of 12 amino acids. CDR1 MNHEY and CDR2 SVGEGT come from the germline V gene. Trimming removed 6 bases from V and 7 bases from J, with 12 bases in between.

This clonotype was found many times. V usage is TRBV7-2 and J usage is TRBJ1-1; D is ambiguous. The CDR3 totals 14 residues. Germline lookup yields CDR1 SGHTA and CDR2 FQGNSA. With 0 bases removed from V and 0 bases from J, the gap between germline ends came to 5 bases. CDR3 in amino acids: CASSLAQLNTEAFF. In nucleotides, the CDR3 is TGTGCCAGCAGCTTAGCACAGTTGAACACTGAAGCTTTCTTT. Full variable domain (remainder filled in from reference TRBV7-2 and TRBJ1-1): GAGVSQSPSNKVTEKGKDVELRCDPISGHTALYWYRQSLGQGLEFLIYFQGNSAPDKSGLPSDRFSAERTGGSVSTLTIQRTQQEDSAVYLCASSLAQLNTEAFFGQGTRLTVV.

This clonotype was found a few times. This sequence joins TRBV28 and TRBJ1-4; D is uncertain. Trimming shortened V by 11 bases and J by 0 bases, and 13 bases separated the two germline ends. CDR1 is MDHEN and CDR2 is SYDVKM in the germline V gene. The CDR3 covers 14 residues. CDR3 amino acids: CASKGDATNEKLFF. CDR3 DNA: TGTGCCTCAAAAGGTGATGCAACTAATGAAAAACTGTTTTTT.

The chain carries TRBV30 and TRBJ1-3; no reliable D call. This CDR3 is 10 amino acids long. Germline CDR1 reads GTSNPN; CDR2 reads SVGIG (reference sequence). Trimming stripped 1 base from V and 5 bases from J, with 0 bases between. The CDR3 sequence is CAWSGNTIYF. Written as DNA, the CDR3 is TGTGCCTGGAGTGGAAACACCATATATTTT.

This clonotype was seen ten or more times. J is TRBJ2-1 and V is TRBV27, with TRBD2 matching over 8 bases. This CDR3 contains 16 residues. Trimming cost V 6 bases and J 4 bases; bases outside gene matches: 11. CDR1 is MNHEY, CDR2 SMNVEV, per germline (reference sequence). This CDR3 reads CASRTSWRGAYNEQFF. The DNA for the CDR3 is TGTGCCAGCAGAACCTCTTGGCGGGGGGCATACAATGAGCAGTTCTTC.

Turning to this clonotype: It may be a read error: a sequence one base away is much more abundant. This sequence joins TRBV5-5 and TRBJ1-2, with D perhaps TRBD1 (6 bases). Per the germline V gene, CDR1 is SGHKS and CDR2 is YYEKEE (reference sequence). This CDR3 comprises 11 residues. CDR3 in amino acids: CASTGGYGYIF. The DNA for the CDR3 is TGTGCCAGCACCGGGGGCTATGGCTACATCTTC.

The chain has TRBV7-2 and TRBJ1-1, with D unresolved. The CDR3 has 16 residues. Germline V gene data show CDR1 as SGHTA and CDR2 as FQGNSA. Trimming took off 4 bases at V and 5 bases at J, with 20 bases between the two ends. CDR3 sequence reads: CASSSKKEAPGTEAFF. In DNA form, the CDR3 reads TGTGCCAGCAGCTCGAAAAAGGAAGCCCCGGGGACTGAAGCTTTCTTT.